This is a list of T cell receptor beta chains from one sample in a study of T cells in Graves' hyperthyroidism and ophthalmopathy. MiXCR was run by TCRdb on the multiplex PCR reads, yielding one entry per CDR3 protein. The sample lists about 740,000 distinct CDR3 sequences, 14% occurring once. Sequenced material: blood. Every receptor here comes from a woman between 18 and 29 years old with Graves' hyperthyroidism. CDR3s include the opening cysteine and the closing phenylalanine or tryptophan. The D gene is left open where the match is weak. Size is omitted from some rows. Given values are once, few, many or a class for expanded clones.

>TRBD1|few|TRBJ2-5|TRBV9
TGTGCCAGCAGCACCTGGACAGGGGGGGAGACCCAGTACTTC
CASSTWTGGETQYF
>TRBD1|few|TRBJ1-2|TRBV18
TGTGCCAGCTCACGGACCGGGGACAGCTTTTATGGCTACACCTTC
CASSRTGDSFYGYTF
>-|-|TRBJ1-5|TRBV6-5
TGTGCCAGCAGTTACGCGGCGGGGGGTCAGCCCCAGCATTTT
CASSYAAGGQPQHF
>-|-|TRBJ1-2|TRBV5-6
TGTGCCAGCAACTCCCCTAGCATTGGAGCTAACTATGGCTACACCTTC
CASNSPSIGANYGYTF
>-|-|TRBJ2-7|TRBV7-9
TGTGCCAGCAGCTCCGTACGAGGGCTGAGAACGACCTACGAGCAGTACTTC
CASSSVRGLRTTYEQYF
>TRBD2|many|TRBJ2-1|TRBV6-1
TGTGCCAGCCAACCGCTTCTAGCGGGAGAAGGTAATGAGCAGTTCTTC
CASQPLLAGEGNEQFF
>-|few|TRBJ2-5|TRBV7-3
TGTGCCAGCAGCTTAATGGGGGCAGCCCTAGAGACCCAGTACTTC
CASSLMGAALETQYF
>-|-|TRBJ2-1|TRBV11-3
TGTGCCAGCAGCTTAGGGAGTCAGAGCTACAATGAGCAGTTCTTC
CASSLGSQSYNEQFF
>-|many|TRBJ1-1|TRBV28
TGTGCCAGCATGTCTGGGGGGAACAGGGCTGAAGCTTTCTTT
CASMSGGNRAEAFF
>-|-|TRBJ1-4|TRBV4-1
TGCGCCAGCAGCCCCCCGGGGAGGACTAATGAAAAACTGTTTTTT
CASSPPGRTNEKLFF
>TRBD2|many|TRBJ2-3|TRBV7-9
TGTGCCAGCAGCTTAGGCGGGAGGCCCGAAAGGGGCACAGATACGCAGTATTTT
CASSLGGRPERGTDTQYF
>-|many|TRBJ2-3|TRBV2
TGTGCCAGCAGTGAAAGGCTAGCCGATATCACAGATACGCAGTATTTT
CASSERLADITDTQYF
>-|few|TRBJ1-6|TRBV30
TGTGCCTGGAGTCTACCGTTCAGGGCAAGGAATTCACCCCTCCACTTT
CAWSLPFRARNSPLHF
>-|many|TRBJ1-1|TRBV20-1
TGCAGTGCTAGAATTACTCCGGGGCGGGCTTTCTTT
CSARITPGRAFF
>-|few|TRBJ2-1|TRBV7-6
TGTGCCAGCAGCCCTACCGCCACAATTCGCGGGTCCTACAATGAGCAGTTCTTC
CASSPTATIRGSYNEQFF
>TRBD1|many|TRBJ2-7|TRBV6-5
TGTGCCAGCAGTTACCGGGACAGGGGATCCTACGAGCAGTACTTC
CASSYRDRGSYEQYF
>-|many|TRBJ1-6|TRBV2
TGTGCCAGCCAGAGTAGGGGTCAATCAGGCGGATCACCCCTCCACTTT
CASQSRGQSGGSPLHF
>TRBD2|many|TRBJ2-3|TRBV20-1
TGCAGTGCTGGGAAGCGGGGAAGCACAGATACGCAGTATTTT
CSAGKRGSTDTQYF
>-|-|TRBJ2-1|TRBV7-9
TGTGCCAGCAGCTCCCAGCGAGAGCAGTTCTTC
CASSSQREQFF
>TRBD2|many|TRBJ2-2|TRBV30
TGTGCCTGGAGGACTAGCGGTGGGACCGGGGAGCTGTTTTTT
CAWRTSGGTGELFF
>-|-|TRBJ2-7|TRBV7-9
TGTGCCAGCAGCCCCTCCAACTACGAGCAGTACTTC
CASSPSNYEQYF
>-|once|TRBJ2-1|TRBV11-2
TGTGCCAGCAGCCTTCCAGCATCCTACAATGAGCAGTTCTTC
CASSLPASYNEQFF
>-|few|TRBJ1-4|TRBV30
TGTGCCTGGAGTGCAGGACAATTAGGGGAAAAACTGTTTTTT
CAWSAGQLGEKLFF
>-|many|TRBJ1-1|TRBV7-9
TGTGCCAGCAGCTTAGGAGCAGGGGAGGTTATCGCTGAAGCTTTCTTT
CASSLGAGEVIAEAFF
>TRBD2|few|TRBJ2-1|TRBV11-3
TGTGCCAGTAGTCCCGCCCTGGCTAGCGGGAGCACTGAGCAGTTCTTC
CASSPALASGSTEQFF
>TRBD1|few|TRBJ2-7|TRBV19
TGTGCCAGTAGTATAGGAAGGCGACAGGGTTCCTACGAGCAGTACTTC
CASSIGRRQGSYEQYF
>-|-|TRBJ2-3|TRBV7-8
TGTGCCAGCAGCTTAGACCGAGGCGGAGGGGACACAGATACGCAGTATTTT
CASSLDRGGGDTDTQYF
>-|many|TRBJ2-7|TRBV5-1
TGCGCCAGCAGCTTGGTGGGGCCTGGCTCCTACGAGCAGTACTTC
CASSLVGPGSYEQYF
>-|-|TRBJ2-3|TRBV6-1
TGTGCCAGCAGTTATGGAAAGACAGATACGCAGTATTTT
CASSYGKTDTQYF
>-|-|TRBJ2-5|TRBV5-4
TGTGCCAGCAGCTTGTTTCGGGGAGATGAGACCCAGTACTTC
CASSLFRGDETQYF
>-|-|TRBJ2-1|TRBV29-1
TGCAGCGTTGACCCAGCGGACTACAATGAGCAGTTCTTC
CSVDPADYNEQFF
>TRBD2|-|TRBJ2-5|TRBV27
TGTGCCAGCAGCCAACAGTGGATCGGGGGGCAAGAGACCCAGTACTTC
CASSQQWIGGQETQYF
>-|few|TRBJ2-3|TRBV7-9
TGTGCCAGCTGCGGTAGCTTCGCATCTAGCACAGATACGCAGTATTTT
CASCGSFASSTDTQYF
>TRBD1|many|TRBJ2-1|TRBV7-3
TGTGCCAGCAGCTTAAGGGGACAGGGGGCCTACAATGAGCAGTTCTTC
CASSLRGQGAYNEQFF
>TRBD2|many|TRBJ2-1|TRBV13
TGTGCCAGCAGCCAGTGGGTAGCGGGAGACAATGAGCAGTTCTTC
CASSQWVAGDNEQFF
>-|many|TRBJ1-2|TRBV27
TGTGCCAGCAGTCCCCTCGGGGGGGGGCGCAACGTCTATGGCTACACCTTC
CASSPLGGGRNVYGYTF
>-|-|TRBJ2-1|TRBV30
TGTGCCTGGAGTGCAGGGTCGCGGAGTGATGAGCAGTTCTTC
CAWSAGSRSDEQFF
>-|many|TRBJ2-7|TRBV7-9
TGTGCCAGCAGCTTTAATGAGAGGGCAACCTACGAGCAGTACTTC
CASSFNERATYEQYF
>-|many|TRBJ1-1|TRBV28
TGTGCCAGCAGTTCCATCCAGCGAACCTACATGAACACTGAAGCTTTCTTT
CASSSIQRTYMNTEAFF
>TRBD2|-|TRBJ2-7|TRBV20-1
TGCGTTGCATTAGCGGGCCTTGGGGAGCAGTACTTC
CVALAGLGEQYF
>TRBD2|many|TRBJ2-1|TRBV9
TGTGCCAGCAGCTTACGGACTAGCGGAAGCTCCTACAATGAGCAGTTCTTC
CASSLRTSGSSYNEQFF
>TRBD2|many|TRBJ2-7|TRBV30
TGTGCCTGGAAAAATCTAGCGGGAGTTACGTCCTACGAGCAGTACTTC
CAWKNLAGVTSYEQYF
>-|few|TRBJ2-2|TRBV5-1
TGCGCCAGCAGCTTTTCGGTTTTGGGGCTGTCGAACACCGGGGAGCTGTTTTTT
CASSFSVLGLSNTGELFF
>TRBD2|-|TRBJ2-2|TRBV30
TGTGCCTGGAGTGTACCGGGACTAGCGTATATCACGAACACCGGGGAGCTGTTTTTT
CAWSVPGLAYITNTGELFF
>TRBD2|many|TRBJ2-1|TRBV7-3
TGTGCCAGCAGCTCGGGAGGGAGCTCCTACAATGAGCAGTTCTTC
CASSSGGSSYNEQFF